One T cell receptor (beta chain) is described in this entry. The data derive from a study of blood T cell repertoires in COVID-19. Study-level background: From T cells, B-cell-depleted T cells, or PBMCs came the material, which was cDNA or gDNA.

The CDR3 loop spans 14 amino acids. Germline assignment: CDR1 KGHSH and CDR2 LQKENI. With V trimmed by 9 bases and J by 3 bases, 7 bases remained unmatched. In the authors' workflow: Cell counts per sample came from amplifying reference gene primers. Generated by immunoSEQ multiplex PCR, the TCRdb table keeps only in-frame clones and is missing some. V, J and clone size derive from that table, while D and trimming were established from the DNA sequence. The table has 140,000 to 150,000 clones, roughly 86% seen once. The origin of this receptor is a woman aged 45-60 years with acute or convalescent COVID-19. Sequenced input: peripheral blood. J is TRBJ2-2 and V is TRBV18; 7 bases agree with TRBD2. The CDR3 region has the DNA TGTGCCAGTTTCGAGCGGGAATACACCGGGGAGCTGTTTTTT. Translating it yields CASFEREYTGELFF.